This T cell receptor (beta chain) was identified during a study of radiotherapy plus CTLA-4 blockade in lung cancer. Study results and caveats: Expansion in blood of tumor-derived TCR clones was seen after radiotherapy plus ipilimumab.

The CDR3 consists of 15 residues. Trimming stripped 3 bases from V and 3 bases from J, with 14 bases between. Per germline, CDR1 SGHAT and CDR2 FQNNGV. Sequenced by immunoSEQ multiplex PCR; TCRdb stores in-frame clones only, minus some. The table lists just over 60,000 clones, approximately 80% of them singletons. In this sample, this clone turned up a few times. Its antigen is currently unknown. The TCR originated in a human donor with non-small cell lung cancer who had a complete response to radiotherapy plus ipilimumab. This sample comprised peripheral blood, obtained from a patient treated with radiotherapy plus ipilimumab. This chain connects TRBV11-2 to TRBJ1-1; the D gene is possibly TRBD1 (6 bases). CDR3 DNA: TGTGCCAGCAGCTTCTTGACAGGCGGGGACACTGAAGCTTTCTTT. Translation gives CASSFLTGGDTEAFF. The whole variable domain, filled in from reference TRBV11-2 and TRBJ1-1, reads EAGVAQSPRYKIIEKRQSVAFWCNPISGHATLYWYQQILGQGPKLLIQFQNNGVVDDSQLPKDRFSAERLKGVDSTLKIQPAKLEDSAVYLCASSFLTGGDTEAFFGQGTRLTVV.